The 14 T cell receptor beta chains presented below share a single source sample, sequenced in a study of cytomegalovirus exposure and HLA in healthy donors. Primers for the PCR totalled 60 Vbeta and 13 Jbeta. TCRdb's copy holds only in-frame clones and misses some; the assay was immunoSEQ multiplex PCR. The listing records approximately 120,000 clones. Material for sequencing was PBMCs. The receptors derive from a man aged 40-49 years in good health and CMV-seronegative.

The chain employs TRBV13 and TRBJ2-3; TRBD1 matches at 9 bases. The CDR3 is 15 residues long. Looked up from germline, CDR1 is PRHDT and CDR2 is FYEKMQ (reference sequence). V dropped 5 bases and J dropped 0; count of bases not matched to a gene: 3. In DNA form, the CDR3 reads TGTGCCAGCAGCCCCGGGACAGGGAGCACAGATACGCAGTATTTT. Amino acid sequence: CASSPGTGSTDTQYF.

The chain recombines TRBV7-8 with TRBJ1-1, with D maybe TRBD1 (5 bases). CDR3 length: 14 amino acids. CDR1 is SGHVS, CDR2 FQNEAQ, per germline. Trimming stripped 5 bases from V and 5 bases from J, with 15 bases between. The CDR3 protein is CASSMSGIGTEAFF. The CDR3 DNA sequence: TGTGCCAGCAGCATGTCAGGGATCGGGACTGAAGCTTTCTTT.

In DNA form, the CDR3 reads TGTGCCAGCATACGGGACAGGGGTCGCCAGCCCCAGCATTTT. This encodes CASIRDRGRQPQHF. This sequence joins TRBV28 and TRBJ1-5; 10 bases map to TRBD1. This CDR3 spans 14 amino acids. Germline-derived CDR1 and CDR2 are MDHEN and SYDVKM. V lost 7 bases and J lost 7; bases outside the gene matches: 7. The whole variable domain, remainder taken from reference TRBV28 and TRBJ1-5, is DVKVTQSSRYLVKRTGEKVFLECVQDMDHENMFWYRQDPGLGLRLIYFSYDVKMKEKGDIPEGYSVSREKKERFSLILESASTNQTSMYLCASIRDRGRQPQHFGDGTRLSIL.

V usage is TRBV2 and J usage is TRBJ2-7, with D tentatively TRBD1 (5 bases). The ends were cut back, 5 bases at V and 2 bases at J, with 10 bases in the middle. Germline CDR1 is SNHLY and CDR2 is FYNNEI. The CDR3 length is 13 residues. DNA of the CDR3: TGTGCCAGCAGTAGACAGATCACCTACGAGCAGTACTTC. Translated, it gives CASSRQITYEQYF.

This chain uses TRBV11-2 with TRBJ2-6; D gene ambiguous. The V and J ends lost 5 bases and 2 bases respectively, with 7 bases between them. The CDR3 sequence is 14 residues long. The V gene's germline CDR1 is SGHAT and CDR2 FQNNGV. The CDR3 DNA is TGTGCCAGCAGCACTCTGCCTGGGGCCAACGTCCTGACTTTC. Translating gives CASSTLPGANVLTF.

The chain has TRBV9 and TRBJ2-4; D ambiguous. Between the trimmed V and J ends, which lost 4 bases and 1 base, there was a span of 9 bases. The CDR3 has 14 amino acids. Germline CDR1 is SGDLS and CDR2 is YYNGEE. The CDR3 coding sequence is TGTGCCAGCAGCCCTTCCCTGGCCAAAAACATTCAGTACTTC. Amino acids: CASSPSLAKNIQYF.

V is TRBV25-1 and J is TRBJ2-7; a possible D gene is TRBD2 (6 bases). The V end was cut by 0 bases, the J end by 2 bases, with 11 bases between. In germline, CDR1 is MGHDK, CDR2 SYGVNS. The CDR3 length is 15 residues. CDR3 in amino acids: CASSEYFAGPYEQYF. In nucleotides, the CDR3 is TGTGCCAGCAGTGAATACTTCGCGGGGCCCTACGAGCAGTACTTC.

This chain connects TRBV9 to TRBJ1-2; D perhaps matches TRBD1 (5 bases). CDR1 and CDR2 from the germline V gene are SGDLS and YYNGEE. V was clipped by 3 bases and J by 8 bases, with 17 bases between them. The CDR3 has 14 amino acids. The CDR3 coding sequence is TGTGCCAGCAGCGGGCCGGGGGACCTTAAGGGCTACACCTTC. Protein sequence: CASSGPGDLKGYTF.

The J gene is TRBJ2-1, the V gene TRBV5-1; 10 positions agree with TRBD2. J gave up 7 bases and V 4 bases, and 8 bases lay outside the gene matches. Germline V CDR1 and CDR2: SGHRS, YFSETQ. CDR3 length: 15 amino acids. CDR3 nucleotide sequence: TGCGCCAGCAGCCCAGGGACTAGCGTCGTGAATGAGCAGTTCTTC. Residues: CASSPGTSVVNEQFF. The full variable domain, with the rest looked up from reference TRBV5-1 and TRBJ2-1, is KAGVTQTPRYLIKTRGQQVTLSCSPISGHRSVSWYQQTPGQGLQFLFEYFSETQRNKGNFPGRFSGRQFSNSRSEMNVSTLELGDSALYLCASSPGTSVVNEQFFGPGTRLTVL.

This sequence joins TRBV19 and TRBJ2-3; 10 bases agree with TRBD2. Trimming at V came to 10 bases and at J to 5 bases, leaving 9 bases not matched to a gene. Germline CDR1 LNHDA, CDR2 SQIVND (reference sequence). The CDR3 covers 14 residues. The CDR3 loop reads CATRPSSGRDTQYF. The CDR3 DNA reads TGTGCCACCCGGCCGTCTAGCGGGAGAGATACGCAGTATTTT.

This chain joins TRBV28 and TRBJ1-2, with TRBD1 identical over 9 bases. Germline CDR1 is MDHEN and CDR2 is SYDVKM. The CDR3 covers 15 residues. V lost 6 bases and J lost 4; bases outside the gene matches: 9. CDR3: CASSPRDRAVYGYTF. CDR3 bases: TGTGCCAGCAGCCCCCGGGACAGGGCTGTCTATGGCTACACCTTC.

The chain is built from TRBV5-4 and TRBJ1-1; perhaps TRBD1 as D (6 bases). Trimming stripped 2 bases from V and 4 bases from J, with 18 bases between. The CDR3 extends over 16 amino acids. Germline assignment: CDR1 SGHNT and CDR2 YYREEE (reference sequence). CDR3 sequence (DNA): TGTGCCAGCAGCTTTACCGGCAGGGGTCAAGGCACTGAAGCTTTCTTT. This translates into CASSFTGRGQGTEAFF.

V gene TRBV5-6 combines with J gene TRBJ2-5; maybe TRBD1 (5 bases). CDR1 and CDR2 (germline): SGHDT, YYEEEE. The CDR3 runs 14 residues. The V end was cut by 4 bases, the J end by 4 bases, with 14 bases between. The chain's CDR3 is CASSPLRARETQYF. Here the CDR3 DNA reads TGTGCCAGCAGCCCGCTCAGGGCCCGAGAGACCCAGTACTTC.

The chain couples TRBV6-5 to TRBJ2-7; the D is unclear. The V end was cut by 0 bases, the J end by 0 bases, with 6 bases between. Germline values: CDR1 MNHEY, CDR2 SVGAGI. The CDR3 loop spans 14 amino acids. CDR3 sequence: CASSYSAGSYEQYF. CDR3 sequence (DNA): TGTGCCAGCAGTTACTCGGCTGGCTCCTACGAGCAGTACTTC.